Listed here is a single T cell receptor (beta chain). Participant-reported clinical history was the basis for cohort assignment. This entry belongs to a study of blood T cell repertoires in COVID-19. At the level of the study: There were acute and convalescent COVID-19 samples, and they came from the United States, Italy and Spain. Nucleic acid was either cDNA or gDNA, and it came from T cells, B-cell-depleted T cells, or PBMCs.

Using immunoSEQ multiplex PCR, the repertoire was profiled, and TCRdb retains in-frame clones only, with some absent. The repertoire holds more than 200,000 clones, with 70% to 90% as singletons. The CDR3 has 13 amino acids. The junction had 5 bases not matched to a gene; V was cut back by 7 bases and J by 8 bases. Germline-derived CDR1 and CDR2 are SNHLY and FYNNEI. The V and J genes are TRBV2 and TRBJ1-6, with 7 bases identical to TRBD1. Sequenced material: PBMCs or T cells enriched from blood (not recorded which). The TCR was taken from a man aged 25 to 45 who had recovered from COVID-19. DNA for the CDR3: TGTGCCAGCAACCGGGACAGCTATTCACCCCTCCACTTT. Translated: CASNRDSYSPLHF.